Each of the 28 T cell receptor beta chains below was sequenced from the same sample in a study of T cell changes during pregnancy in multiple sclerosis. Assay: immunoSEQ multiplex PCR; the TCRdb copy retains only in-frame clones and omits some. The sample contains 55,000 to 70,000 clones, 85% to 95% of which appear only once. The specimen was CD4+ T cells from peripheral blood mononuclear cells, collected before pregnancy. The source of these receptors is a female donor with multiple sclerosis, enrolled in a pregnancy study.

The chain employs TRBV11-2 and TRBJ2-1, with TRBD2 as a possible D gene (6 bases). Germline CDR1 SGHAT, CDR2 FQNNGV. V lost 1 base, J lost 0 bases, and 7 bases lay in between. The CDR3 totals 15 residues. The CDR3 protein is CASSLAGDSYNEQFF. The CDR3 DNA reads TGTGCCAGCAGCTTAGCGGGAGACTCCTACAATGAGCAGTTCTTC.

The chain links TRBV7-9 to TRBJ2-6; D is perhaps TRBD1 (6 bases). Per germline, CDR1 SEHNR and CDR2 FQNEAQ (reference sequence). The CDR3 spans 17 residues. V was pared by 7 bases and J by 1 base, with 17 bases between. The CDR3 is CASTGGQRPSGANVLTF. DNA of the CDR3: TGTGCCAGCACCGGAGGACAGAGACCTTCTGGGGCCAACGTCCTGACTTTC.

The rearrangement links TRBV4-1 to TRBJ1-1; 9 nucleotides align to TRBD1. The CDR3 totals 15 residues. In germline, CDR1 is MGHRA, CDR2 YSYEKL. The V segment lost 1 base and the J segment 6 bases; nucleotides outside the gene matches: 6. DNA for the CDR3: TGCGCCAGCAGCCAAGCGGGACAGGGCGGCGCTGAAGCTTTCTTT. It specifies CASSQAGQGGAEAFF.

V is TRBV21-1 and J is TRBJ1-5; TRBD1 was called by the table and not checked on the DNA. TRBV21-1 is given as a pseudogene. CDR3 length equals 16 residues. CDR3 DNA: TGTGCCAGCAGCATTTTTTCAGGATTACTGGCTCAGCCCCAGCATTTT. Its protein product is CASSIFSGLLAQPQHF.

The rearrangement uses TRBV29-1 and TRBJ2-2; 8 nucleotides align to TRBD1. This CDR3 spans 14 amino acids. Germline values: CDR1 SQVTM, CDR2 ANQGSEA. J gave up 0 bases and V 7 bases, and 4 bases lay outside the gene matches. CDR3 amino acids: CSGGQGTNTGELFF. CDR3 DNA: TGCAGCGGAGGACAGGGAACGAACACCGGGGAGCTGTTTTTT.

This CDR3 reads CASSLKRSRKMNTEAFF. The CDR3 DNA sequence: TGTGCCAGCAGTTTGAAAAGGTCTAGGAAGATGAACACTGAAGCTTTCTTT. The chain carries TRBV28 and TRBJ1-1; D unresolved. The germline V gene has CDR1 MDHEN and CDR2 SYDVKM. The CDR3 is 17 amino acids. V lost 3 bases and J lost 0, with 17 bases in between.

V is TRBV6-4 and J is TRBJ2-1; the match to TRBD2 covers 7 bases. The junction had 1 base not matched to a gene; V was cut back by 2 bases and J by 9 bases. The germline V gene encodes CDR1 MRHNA and CDR2 SNTAGT. The CDR3 consists of 12 residues. The CDR3 nucleotides read TGTGCCAGCAGTGACAGGGAGGGTGAGCAGTTCTTC. Protein: CASSDREGEQFF.

The genes are TRBV5-5 and TRBJ2-7; D may be TRBD2 (5 bases). The germline CDR1 and CDR2 sequences are SGHKS and YYEKEE (reference sequence). V was shortened by 4 bases and J by 6 bases, with 17 bases between the two germline ends. The CDR3 is 14 residues long. The CDR3 loop is CASSQTTLRGEQYF. The CDR3 region has the DNA TGTGCCAGCAGCCAGACAACTCTCCGGGGCGAGCAGTACTTC. Using reference TRBV5-5 and TRBJ2-7 for the parts outside the CDR3, the full variable domain is DAGVTQSPTHLIKTRGQQVTLRCSPISGHKSVSWYQQVLGQGPQFIFQYYEKEERGRGNFPDRFSARQFPNYSSELNVNALLLGDSALYLCASSQTTLRGEQYFGPGTRLTVT.

This rearrangement joins TRBV27 to TRBJ2-1; D not certain. There are 17 residues in the CDR3. Trimming took 8 bases from V and 2 from J, leaving 22 bases between them. Germline CDR1 MNHEY, CDR2 SMNVEV (reference sequence). CDR3 coding DNA: TGTGCCAGCTCCTCCACTAAGCTTAGCAGCACCTACAATGAGCAGTTCTTC. Its protein product is CASSSTKLSSTYNEQFF.

J is TRBJ2-7 and V is TRBV15; 8 bases map to TRBD1. The germline V gene has CDR1 LNHNV and CDR2 YYDKDF (reference sequence). The CDR3 contains 17 residues. Trimming took 6 bases from V and 0 from J; bases not matched to a gene: 13. CDR3 in amino acids: CATRLLTGTGNSYEQYF. The CDR3, as DNA: TGTGCCACCAGGTTACTCACCGGGACAGGAAACTCCTACGAGCAGTACTTC.

J is TRBJ2-7 and V is TRBV11-2, with D perhaps TRBD1 (7 bases). The CDR3 extends over 14 amino acids. The V end lost 5 bases, the J end lost 4 bases, and 15 bases lay between the germline ends. Germline V lookup: CDR1 SGHAT, CDR2 FQNNGV. CDR3 in DNA: TGTGCCAGCAGCCTCGAGACAGGGACTTACGAGCAGTACTTC. Translation: CASSLETGTYEQYF.

The gene calls are TRBV11-2 and TRBJ2-1; 8 nucleotides align to TRBD1. CDR3 length: 15 residues. J lost 5 bases, V lost 6 bases, and 9 bases had no gene match. Germline V CDR1 and CDR2: SGHAT, FQNNGV. CDR3 sequence (DNA): TGTGCCAGCAGATATAGACAGGGGAAAAACAATGAGCAGTTCTTC. The encoded protein is CASRYRQGKNNEQFF.

V is TRBV27 and J is TRBJ2-3; 7 bases fit TRBD2. V shed 3 bases, J shed 0 bases, and the junction held 6 bases outside the gene matches. CDR1 is MNHEY and CDR2 is SMNVEV in the germline V gene (reference sequence). CDR3 length: 16 residues. CDR3 sequence reads: CASSFRLARSTDTQYF. The CDR3 region has the DNA TGTGCCAGCAGTTTCCGACTAGCACGCAGCACAGATACGCAGTATTTT.

The chain employs TRBV7-2 and TRBJ1-1; no clear D gene. V lost 1 base to trimming and J lost 0 bases, with 6 bases between them. CDR1 and CDR2 (germline): SGHTA, FQGNSA. The CDR3 is 14 residues long. The chain's CDR3 is CASSLGPMNTEAFF. CDR3 DNA: TGTGCCAGCAGCTTAGGTCCAATGAACACTGAAGCTTTCTTT.

The V gene is TRBV6-5, the J gene TRBJ1-1, with D perhaps matching TRBD1 (6 bases). The CDR3 is made up of 13 amino acids. V lost 4 bases and J lost 11, with 17 bases in between. The germline gives CDR1 MNHEY, CDR2 SVGAGI. The CDR3 protein is CASSLIPGVGAFF. The CDR3 DNA reads TGTGCCAGCAGTTTAATCCCAGGGGTAGGGGCTTTCTTT.

The chain links TRBV14 to TRBJ2-1; 9 nucleotides agree with TRBD2. The CDR3 covers 19 residues. V trimming: 2 bases; J trimming: 6 bases; junction bases outside the gene matches: 17. Germline loops: CDR1 SGHDN, CDR2 FVKESK. This CDR3 reads CASSQQIPLSGRFSNEQFF. CDR3 nucleotide sequence: TGTGCCAGCAGCCAACAGATCCCCCTTAGCGGGAGATTCTCCAATGAGCAGTTCTTC.

This sequence joins TRBV6-5 and TRBJ2-7; D not resolved. The germline V gene encodes CDR1 MNHEY and CDR2 SVGAGI. V was trimmed by 0 bases and J by 2 bases, leaving 8 bases between them. The CDR3 loop spans 14 amino acids. The CDR3 is CASSYSRGTYEQYF. CDR3 nucleotide sequence: TGTGCCAGCAGTTACTCTCGCGGCACCTACGAGCAGTACTTC.

The chain links TRBV19 to TRBJ1-5; 9 bases are a match to TRBD1. The CDR3 has 17 residues. V lost 0 bases, J lost 4 bases, and 7 bases stayed unmatched. The germline gives CDR1 LNHDA, CDR2 SQIVND (reference sequence). The CDR3 region has the DNA TGTGCCAGTAGTATAGAACAGGGGGCGAGGGGGAATCAGCCCCAGCATTTT. It yields the protein CASSIEQGARGNQPQHF.

This clone has more than one count but fewer than ten. The rearrangement links TRBV6-1 to TRBJ1-5; D perhaps matches TRBD1 (6 bases). Trimming took off 5 bases at V and 3 bases at J, with 14 bases between the two ends. Germline V gives CDR1 MNHNS, CDR2 SASEGT. The CDR3 has 15 residues. The CDR3 coding sequence is TGTGCCAGCAGTCACAGGGATCGATCCAATCAGCCCCAGCATTTT. Translation gives CASSHRDRSNQPQHF.

The chain recombines TRBV5-4 with TRBJ2-7, with 12 bases lining up with TRBD2. The V gene's germline CDR1 is SGHNT and CDR2 YYREEE (reference sequence). With V trimmed by 4 bases and J by 5 bases, 7 bases remained unmatched. This CDR3 comprises 15 residues. The chain's CDR3 is CASSEASGRANEQYF. As DNA, the CDR3 is TGTGCCAGCAGCGAGGCTAGCGGGAGGGCCAACGAGCAGTACTTC.

The J gene is TRBJ2-1, the V gene TRBV5-1; D is ambiguous. CDR3 length: 15 amino acids. V lost 1 base and J lost 5, with 13 bases in between. The germline gives CDR1 SGHRS, CDR2 YFSETQ. CDR3 bases: TGCGCCAGCAGCTTGTCGGCACTATTGAACAATGAGCAGTTCTTC. Translating gives CASSLSALLNNEQFF.

The chain employs TRBV7-6 and TRBJ2-5, with D unresolved. Germline-derived CDR1 and CDR2 are SGHVS and FNYEAQ. With 1 base removed from V and 1 base from J, the gap between germline ends came to 13 bases. The CDR3 is 16 amino acids. This CDR3 is CASSLVQAEIQETQYF. CDR3 DNA: TGTGCCAGCAGCTTAGTTCAAGCTGAGATCCAAGAGACCCAGTACTTC.

This rearrangement joins TRBV9 to TRBJ2-5, with 13 nucleotides matching TRBD2. Trimming at V came to 4 bases and at J to 2 bases, leaving 8 bases not matched to a gene. The CDR3 is made up of 17 amino acids. The germline CDR1 and CDR2 sequences are SGDLS and YYNGEE. This chain's CDR3 is CASSMGLAGSMQETQYF. The CDR3 bases are TGTGCCAGCAGCATGGGACTAGCGGGGTCCATGCAAGAGACCCAGTACTTC.

The chain is built from TRBV7-2 and TRBJ2-7; 14 nucleotides line up with TRBD2. The CDR3 sequence is 17 residues long. The junction had 9 bases not matched to a gene; V was cut back by 1 base and J by 7 bases. Per germline, CDR1 SGHTA and CDR2 FQGNSA. As DNA, the CDR3 is TGTGCCAGCAGCTTAGGGCTGACTAGCGGGAGGGCCGGGGAGCAGTACTTC. Residues: CASSLGLTSGRAGEQYF.

In this sample, this clone turned up a few times. The chain recombines TRBV4-2 with TRBJ2-7; 12 bases align to TRBD2. The CDR3 has 16 residues. The trim removed 2 bases at V and 0 bases at J, leaving 2 bases unmatched. CDR1 is LGHNA and CDR2 is YNFKEQ in the germline V gene. CDR3 DNA: TGTGCCAGCAGCCAAACTAGCGGGAGGTTCTCCTACGAGCAGTACTTC. It encodes CASSQTSGRFSYEQYF.

This clone has more than one count but fewer than ten. J is TRBJ1-2 and V is TRBV29-1; D is perhaps TRBD1 (6 bases). V was clipped by 5 bases and J by 7 bases, with 20 bases between them. This CDR3 contains 14 residues. The germline V gene encodes CDR1 SQVTM and CDR2 ANQGSEA. This CDR3 is CSVSGSGQPPGYTF. CDR3 DNA: TGCAGCGTTTCCGGGTCGGGACAACCTCCTGGCTACACCTTC.

This chain joins TRBV5-6 and TRBJ2-5; D uncertain. Germline V CDR1 and CDR2: SGHDT, YYEEEE. The CDR3 runs to 11 residues. With 4 bases removed from V and 5 bases from J, the gap between germline ends came to 6 bases. CDR3 in DNA: TGTGCCAGCAGCGGAGCTGAGACCCAGTACTTC. This gives the protein CASSGAETQYF.

This chain uses TRBV18 with TRBJ2-2; perhaps TRBD2 as D (5 bases). V was clipped by 3 bases and J by 6 bases, with 11 bases between them. This CDR3 is 14 amino acids long. The germline gives CDR1 KGHSH, CDR2 LQKENI. CDR3 loop: CASSPFEGPGELFF. The CDR3 coding sequence is TGTGCCAGCTCACCCTTCGAGGGCCCCGGGGAGCTGTTTTTT.